Here is one T cell receptor (beta chain) with its context. Its antigen remains unknown. This record comes from a study of T-cell memory formation after mild COVID-19. Findings and limits, study-wide: Cross-reactive memory appears to have joined, as suggested by some responding clones showing up in pre-infection memory.

This CDR3 contains 13 residues. Trimming pared 2 bases from V and 6 bases from J, leaving 8 bases between. Germline values: CDR1 MNHEY, CDR2 SVGEGT. In TCRdb, the 5' RACE reads were re-called with MiXCR into one record per CDR3 protein. Of some 280,000 distinct CDR3 sequences in the sample, 15% to 20% were seen once. The sample was PBMCs or a T cell subset sorted from them (not recorded which). The TCR was taken from a man in his late teens or twenties who had mild COVID-19 (a few samples of this study predate the infection). Cell type and time point are not known. The chain has TRBV6-2 or TRBV6-3 and TRBJ2-1; D is unclear. The CDR3 region is CASSYQARNEQFF. CDR3 sequence (DNA): TGTGCCAGCAGTTACCAGGCCCGCAATGAGCAGTTCTTC.